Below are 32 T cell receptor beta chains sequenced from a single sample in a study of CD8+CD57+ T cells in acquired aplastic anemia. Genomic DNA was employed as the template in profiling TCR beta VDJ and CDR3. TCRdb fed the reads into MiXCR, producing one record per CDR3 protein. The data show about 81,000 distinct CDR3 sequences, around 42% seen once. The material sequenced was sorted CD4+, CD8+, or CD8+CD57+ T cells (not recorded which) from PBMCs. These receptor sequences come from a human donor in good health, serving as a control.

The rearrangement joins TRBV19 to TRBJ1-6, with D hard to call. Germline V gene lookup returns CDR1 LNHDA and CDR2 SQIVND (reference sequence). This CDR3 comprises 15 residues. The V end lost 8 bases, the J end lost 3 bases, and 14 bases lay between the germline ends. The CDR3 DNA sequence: TGTGCCAGTCGGACTGGAGGAAACTATAATTCACCCCTCCACTTT. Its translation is CASRTGGNYNSPLHF.

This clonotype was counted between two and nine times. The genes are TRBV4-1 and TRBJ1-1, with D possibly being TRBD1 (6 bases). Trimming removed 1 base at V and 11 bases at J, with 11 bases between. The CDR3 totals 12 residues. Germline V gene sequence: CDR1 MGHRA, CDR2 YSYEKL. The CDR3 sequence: CASSQGGLVAFF. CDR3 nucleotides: TGCGCCAGCAGCCAAGGGGGGCTCGTGGCTTTCTTT.

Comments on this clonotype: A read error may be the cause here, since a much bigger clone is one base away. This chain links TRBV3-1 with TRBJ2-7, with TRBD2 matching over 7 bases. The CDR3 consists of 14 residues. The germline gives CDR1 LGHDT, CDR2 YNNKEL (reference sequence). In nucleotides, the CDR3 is TGTGCCAGCAGCCGACTAGCTCTCCCCAGTTGGCAGTGCTTC. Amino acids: CASSRLALPSWQCF.

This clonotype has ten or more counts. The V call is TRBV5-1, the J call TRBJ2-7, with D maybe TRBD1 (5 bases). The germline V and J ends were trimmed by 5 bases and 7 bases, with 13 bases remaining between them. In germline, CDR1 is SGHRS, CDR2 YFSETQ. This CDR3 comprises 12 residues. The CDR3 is CASRYDRNEQYF. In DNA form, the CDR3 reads TGCGCCAGCAGATATGACAGAAATGAGCAGTACTTC. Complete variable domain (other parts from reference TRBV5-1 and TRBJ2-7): KAGVTQTPRYLIKTRGQQVTLSCSPISGHRSVSWYQQTPGQGLQFLFEYFSETQRNKGNFPGRFSGRQFSNSRSEMNVSTLELGDSALYLCASRYDRNEQYFGPGTRLTVT.

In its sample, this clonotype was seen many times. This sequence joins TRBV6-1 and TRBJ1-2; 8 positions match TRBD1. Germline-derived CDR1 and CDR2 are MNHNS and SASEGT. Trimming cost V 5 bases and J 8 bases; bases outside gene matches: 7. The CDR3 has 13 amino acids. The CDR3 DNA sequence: TGTGCCAGCAGTCTGGACAGGGTGGGGGGCTACACCTTC. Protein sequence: CASSLDRVGGYTF.

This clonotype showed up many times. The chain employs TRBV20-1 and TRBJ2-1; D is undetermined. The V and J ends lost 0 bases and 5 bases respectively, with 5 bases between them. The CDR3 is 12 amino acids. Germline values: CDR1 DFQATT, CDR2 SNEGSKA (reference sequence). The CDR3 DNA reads TGCAGTGCTAGAGAGACTGACAATGAGCAGTTCTTC. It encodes CSARETDNEQFF.

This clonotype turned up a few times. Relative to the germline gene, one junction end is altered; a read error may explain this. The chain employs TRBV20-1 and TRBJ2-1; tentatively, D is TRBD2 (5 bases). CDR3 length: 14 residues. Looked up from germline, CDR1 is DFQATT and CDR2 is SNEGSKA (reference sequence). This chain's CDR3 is CSAFERRTYNEQLF. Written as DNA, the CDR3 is TGCAGTGCTTTTGAGCGGAGGACCTACAATGAGCAGCTCTTC.

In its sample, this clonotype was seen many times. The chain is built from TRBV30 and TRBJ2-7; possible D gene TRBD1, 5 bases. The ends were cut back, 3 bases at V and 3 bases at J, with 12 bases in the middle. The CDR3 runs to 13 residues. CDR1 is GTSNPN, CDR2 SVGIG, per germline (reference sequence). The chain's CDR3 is CAWRIAGLYEQYF. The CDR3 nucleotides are TGTGCCTGGAGGATCGCAGGGCTCTACGAGCAGTACTTC. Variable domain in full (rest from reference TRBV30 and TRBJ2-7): SQTIHQWPATLVQPVGSPLSLECTVEGTSNPNLYWYRQAAGRGLQLLFYSVGIGQISSEVPQNLSASRPQDRQFILSSKKLLLSDSGFYLCAWRIAGLYEQYFGPGTRLTVT.

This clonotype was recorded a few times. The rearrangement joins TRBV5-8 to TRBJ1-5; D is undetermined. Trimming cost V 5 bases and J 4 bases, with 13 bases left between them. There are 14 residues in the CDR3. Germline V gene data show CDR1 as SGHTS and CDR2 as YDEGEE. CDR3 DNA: TGTGCCAGCAGAGGTAAGGGAACGAATCAGCCCCAGCATTTT. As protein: CASRGKGTNQPQHF.

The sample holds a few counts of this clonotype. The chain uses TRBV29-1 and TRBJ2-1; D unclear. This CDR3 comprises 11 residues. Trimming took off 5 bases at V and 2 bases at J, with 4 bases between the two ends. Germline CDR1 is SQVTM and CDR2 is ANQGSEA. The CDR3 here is CSVIAYNEQFF. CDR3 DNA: TGCAGCGTTATCGCCTACAATGAGCAGTTCTTC.

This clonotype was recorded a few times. The CDR3 DNA sequence: TGTGCCAGCAGCGGGGGACAGGACCAAACTAATGAAAAACTGTTTTTT. Translating gives CASSGGQDQTNEKLFF. The rearrangement uses TRBV9 and TRBJ1-4, with 8 bases identical to TRBD1. Germline V gene lookup returns CDR1 SGDLS and CDR2 YYNGEE. The CDR3 is 16 residues long. V dropped 3 bases and J dropped 1; count of bases not matched to a gene: 5.

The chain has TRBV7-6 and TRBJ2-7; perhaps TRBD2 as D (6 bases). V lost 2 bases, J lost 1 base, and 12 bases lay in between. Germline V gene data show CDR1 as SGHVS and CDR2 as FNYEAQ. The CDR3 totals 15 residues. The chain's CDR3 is CASSLRDGLSYEQYF. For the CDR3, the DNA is TGTGCCAGCAGCTTAAGGGACGGACTATCCTACGAGCAGTACTTC.

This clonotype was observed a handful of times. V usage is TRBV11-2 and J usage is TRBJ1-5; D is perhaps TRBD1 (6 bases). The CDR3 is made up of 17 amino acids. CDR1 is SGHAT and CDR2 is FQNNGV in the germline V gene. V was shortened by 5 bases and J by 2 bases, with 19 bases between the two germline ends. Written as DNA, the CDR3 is TGTGCCAGCAGCCCCCCCCAGGGGTTGGTTGGCAATCAGCCCCAGCATTTT. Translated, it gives CASSPPQGLVGNQPQHF.

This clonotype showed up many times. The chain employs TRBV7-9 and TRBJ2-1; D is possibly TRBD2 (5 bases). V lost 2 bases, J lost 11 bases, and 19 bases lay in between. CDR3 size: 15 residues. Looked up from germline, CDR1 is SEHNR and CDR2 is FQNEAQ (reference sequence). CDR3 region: CASSLPSPEGRKQFF. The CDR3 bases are TGTGCCAGCAGCTTACCCTCTCCCGAGGGAAGGAAGCAGTTCTTC.

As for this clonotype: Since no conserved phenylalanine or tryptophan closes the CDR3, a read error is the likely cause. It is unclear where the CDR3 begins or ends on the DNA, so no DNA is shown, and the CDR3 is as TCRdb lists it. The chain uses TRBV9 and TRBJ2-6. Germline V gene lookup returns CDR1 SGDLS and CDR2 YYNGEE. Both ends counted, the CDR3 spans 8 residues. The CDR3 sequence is CASSSRPS.

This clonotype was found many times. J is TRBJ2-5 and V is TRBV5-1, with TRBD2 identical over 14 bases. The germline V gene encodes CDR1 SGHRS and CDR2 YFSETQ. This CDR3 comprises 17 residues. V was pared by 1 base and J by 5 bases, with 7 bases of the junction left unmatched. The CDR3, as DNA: TGCGCCAGCAGCTTGTTGGGACTAGCGGGGGAGGCGGAGACCCAGTACTTC. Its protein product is CASSLLGLAGEAETQYF.

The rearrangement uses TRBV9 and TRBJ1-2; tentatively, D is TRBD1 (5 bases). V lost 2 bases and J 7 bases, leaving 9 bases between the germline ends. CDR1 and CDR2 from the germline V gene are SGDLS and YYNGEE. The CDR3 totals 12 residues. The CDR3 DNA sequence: TGTGCCAGCAGCGTCGGGACTGCTGGCTACACCTTC. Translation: CASSVGTAGYTF.

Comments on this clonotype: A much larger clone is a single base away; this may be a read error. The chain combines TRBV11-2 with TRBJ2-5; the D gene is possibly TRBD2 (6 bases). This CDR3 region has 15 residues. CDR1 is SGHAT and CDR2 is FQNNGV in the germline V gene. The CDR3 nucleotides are TGTGCCAGCAGCCCAGCGGGCGGGATACAAGGGACCCAGTACTTC. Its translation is CASSPAGGIQGTQYF.

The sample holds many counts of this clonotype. The CDR3 DNA follows: TGCAGCGTTGGACAGGAGGAACCCTACGAGCAGTACTTC. Protein product: CSVGQEEPYEQYF. The J gene is TRBJ2-7, the V gene TRBV29-1; a weak D match, TRBD1 (6 bases). V lost 4 bases, J lost 2 bases, and 12 bases lay in between. CDR3 length: 13 amino acids. Germline CDR1 and CDR2: SQVTM and ANQGSEA.

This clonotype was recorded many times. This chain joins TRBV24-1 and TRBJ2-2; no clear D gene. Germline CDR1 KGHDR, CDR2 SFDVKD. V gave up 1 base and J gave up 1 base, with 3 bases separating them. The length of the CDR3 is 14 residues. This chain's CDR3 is CATSDLRNTGELFF. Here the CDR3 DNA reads TGTGCCACCAGTGATTTAAGGAACACCGGGGAGCTGTTTTTT.

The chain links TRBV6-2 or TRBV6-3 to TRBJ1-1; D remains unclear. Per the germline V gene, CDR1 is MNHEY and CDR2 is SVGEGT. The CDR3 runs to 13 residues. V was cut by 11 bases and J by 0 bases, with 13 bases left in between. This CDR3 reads CAGAASVNTEAFF. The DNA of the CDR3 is TGTGCCGGCGCAGCGAGTGTGAACACTGAAGCTTTCTTT.

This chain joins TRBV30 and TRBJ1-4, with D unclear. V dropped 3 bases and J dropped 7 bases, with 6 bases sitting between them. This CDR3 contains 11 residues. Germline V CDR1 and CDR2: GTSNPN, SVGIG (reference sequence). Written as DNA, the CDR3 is TGTGCCTGGAGCACAAGTGAAAAACTGTTTTTT. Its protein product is CAWSTSEKLFF. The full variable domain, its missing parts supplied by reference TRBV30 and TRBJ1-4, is SQTIHQWPATLVQPVGSPLSLECTVEGTSNPNLYWYRQAAGRGLQLLFYSVGIGQISSEVPQNLSASRPQDRQFILSSKKLLLSDSGFYLCAWSTSEKLFFGSGTQLSVL.

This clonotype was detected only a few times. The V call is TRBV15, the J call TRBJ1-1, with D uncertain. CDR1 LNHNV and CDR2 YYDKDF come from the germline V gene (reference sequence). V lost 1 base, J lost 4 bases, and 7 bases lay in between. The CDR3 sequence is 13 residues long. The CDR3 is CATSRAYGTEAFF. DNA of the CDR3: TGTGCCACCAGCAGAGCTTATGGCACTGAAGCTTTCTTT.

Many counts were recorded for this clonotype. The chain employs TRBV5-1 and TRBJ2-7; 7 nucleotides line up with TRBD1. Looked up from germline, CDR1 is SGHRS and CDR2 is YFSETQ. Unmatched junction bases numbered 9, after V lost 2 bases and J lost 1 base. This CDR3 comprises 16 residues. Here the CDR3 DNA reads TGCGCCAGCAGCTTACACAGGGGCGAGGTATCCTACGAGCAGTACTTC. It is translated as CASSLHRGEVSYEQYF.

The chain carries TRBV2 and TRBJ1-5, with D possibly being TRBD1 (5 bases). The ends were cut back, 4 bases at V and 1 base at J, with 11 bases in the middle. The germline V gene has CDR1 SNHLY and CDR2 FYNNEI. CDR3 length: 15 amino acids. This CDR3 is CASSAGRGSNQPQHF. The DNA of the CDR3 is TGTGCCAGCAGTGCTGGACGGGGGAGCAATCAGCCCCAGCATTTT.

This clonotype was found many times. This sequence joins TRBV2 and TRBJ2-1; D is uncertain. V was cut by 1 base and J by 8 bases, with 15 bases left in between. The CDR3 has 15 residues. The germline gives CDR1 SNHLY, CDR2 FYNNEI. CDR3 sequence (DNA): TGTGCCAGCAGTGAAGAAAACACCCCCTTCGATGAGCAGTTCTTC. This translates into CASSEENTPFDEQFF.

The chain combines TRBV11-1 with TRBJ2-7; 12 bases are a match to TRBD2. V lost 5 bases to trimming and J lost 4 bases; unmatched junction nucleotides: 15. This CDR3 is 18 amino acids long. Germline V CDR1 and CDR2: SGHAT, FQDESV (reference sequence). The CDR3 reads CASSQLGLAGGTQYEQYF. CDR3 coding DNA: TGTGCCAGCAGCCAGCTGGGCCTAGCGGGGGGGACCCAGTACGAGCAGTACTTC.

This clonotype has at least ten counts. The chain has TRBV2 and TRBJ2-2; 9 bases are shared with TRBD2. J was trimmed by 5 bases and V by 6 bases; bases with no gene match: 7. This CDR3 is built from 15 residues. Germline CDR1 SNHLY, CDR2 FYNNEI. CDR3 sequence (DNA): TGTGCCAGCAGGCAGGCGGGGGGGTTGACCGGGGAGCTGTTTTTT. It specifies CASRQAGGLTGELFF.

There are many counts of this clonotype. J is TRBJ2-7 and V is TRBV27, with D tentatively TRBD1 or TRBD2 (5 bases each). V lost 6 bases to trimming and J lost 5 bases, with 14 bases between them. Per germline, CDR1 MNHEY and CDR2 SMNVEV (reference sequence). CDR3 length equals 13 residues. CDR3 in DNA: TGTGCCAGCAGGCCCGGGGCTCGGGACGAGCAGTACTTC. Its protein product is CASRPGARDEQYF.

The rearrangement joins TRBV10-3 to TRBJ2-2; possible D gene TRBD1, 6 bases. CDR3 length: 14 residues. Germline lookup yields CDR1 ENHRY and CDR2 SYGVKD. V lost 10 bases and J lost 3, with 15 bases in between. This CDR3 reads CATRQEADTGELFF. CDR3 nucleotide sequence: TGTGCCACTCGACAGGAGGCGGACACCGGGGAGCTGTTTTTT.

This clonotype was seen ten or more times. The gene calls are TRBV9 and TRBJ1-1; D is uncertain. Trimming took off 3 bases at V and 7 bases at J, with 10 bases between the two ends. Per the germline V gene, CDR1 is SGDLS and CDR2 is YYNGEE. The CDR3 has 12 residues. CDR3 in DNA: TGTGCCAGCAGCGGGAGGACGGGTGAAGCTTTCTTT. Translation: CASSGRTGEAFF.

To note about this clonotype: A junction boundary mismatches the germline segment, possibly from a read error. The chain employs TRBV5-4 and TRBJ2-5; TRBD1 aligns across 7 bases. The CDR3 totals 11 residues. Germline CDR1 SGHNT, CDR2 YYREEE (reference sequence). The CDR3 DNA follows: TGTGCCAGCAGCTTGGAGGGGACAGCTGTTTTC. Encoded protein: CASSLEGTAVF.